This T cell receptor beta chain emerged from a study of a mutant IDH1 vaccine in newly diagnosed glioma. Study in general: Eight vaccine doses were administered to patients at weeks 1, 3, 5, 7, 11, 15, 19 and 23. Patients got radiotherapy, temozolomide, or both beforehand, and most got both.

Remarks on this clone: As yet, its antigen is unknown.

Only in-frame clones appear in the TCRdb table, and some are missing; sequencing was by immunoSEQ multiplex PCR. The table records some 120,000 clones, about 80% of them present only once. The time point denotes: week 11, during vaccination. A 20-mer mutant IDH1 peptide at 300 ug was injected subcutaneously with topical imiquimod. The material was PBMCs, obtained from a glioma patient whose treatment included an IDH1 peptide vaccine. The receptor was derived from a middle-aged man with glioma.

The CDR3 bases are TGTGCCAGCAGCCTTTATAGGGTAGATGAGCAGTTCTTC. Amino acids: CASSLYRVDEQFF. J is TRBJ2-1 and V is TRBV4-2; no definite D call. The CDR3 has 13 amino acids. Per germline, CDR1 LGHNA and CDR2 YNFKEQ. V shed 4 bases and J shed 8 bases, with 12 bases lying between them.